The 4 T cell receptor beta chains reported below all come from one sample, sequenced in a study of blood T cell repertoires in COVID-19. The assay was immunoSEQ multiplex PCR, and TCRdb's table has in-frame clones only and misses some. The sample carries 210,000 or so clones, roughly 86% recorded once. Sequencing used peripheral blood. The receptors derive from a woman in her sixties or seventies with active or convalescent COVID-19.

The rearrangement joins TRBV7-2 to TRBJ2-7, with 11 nucleotides matching TRBD1. The V gene's germline CDR1 is SGHTA and CDR2 FQGNSA. V lost 5 bases to trimming and J lost 3 bases; unmatched junction nucleotides: 3. This CDR3 is built from 14 residues. The CDR3 sequence: CASSPGTGGYEQYF. The CDR3 coding sequence is TGTGCCAGCAGCCCTGGGACAGGGGGCTACGAGCAGTACTTC.

This sequence joins TRBV28 and TRBJ1-5; 8 bases map to TRBD1. The CDR3 sequence is 16 residues long. Looked up from germline, CDR1 is MDHEN and CDR2 is SYDVKM. With V trimmed by 6 bases and J by 7 bases, 14 bases remained unmatched. The CDR3 loop is CASSLRTRQGRQPQHF. The DNA for the CDR3 is TGTGCCAGCAGCCTCCGTACGAGACAGGGGAGGCAGCCCCAGCATTTT. Complete variable domain (other parts from reference TRBV28 and TRBJ1-5): DVKVTQSSRYLVKRTGEKVFLECVQDMDHENMFWYRQDPGLGLRLIYFSYDVKMKEKGDIPEGYSVSREKKERFSLILESASTNQTSMYLCASSLRTRQGRQPQHFGDGTRLSIL.

The chain uses TRBV19 and TRBJ1-5; D may be TRBD1 (5 bases). Germline V gene data show CDR1 as LNHDA and CDR2 as SQIVND (reference sequence). There are 15 residues in the CDR3. Trimming pared 7 bases from V and 3 bases from J, leaving 16 bases between. CDR3: CASNLKQASNQPQHF. The DNA of the CDR3 is TGTGCCAGTAACCTAAAACAGGCTTCCAATCAGCCCCAGCATTTT.

The gene calls are TRBV5-6 and TRBJ2-7, with TRBD2 identical over 9 bases. V shed 5 bases and J 5 bases; nucleotides not matched to a gene: 11. In germline, CDR1 is SGHDT, CDR2 YYEEEE. The CDR3 has 15 amino acids. The CDR3 region has the DNA TGTGCCAGCAGTACCGGGGGTAGCGGGAGCCACGAGCAGTACTTC. This sequence encodes CASSTGGSGSHEQYF.